These 7 T cell receptor beta chains were sequenced from one sample in a study of T cells in Graves' hyperthyroidism and ophthalmopathy. From RNA transcripts, TCR beta CDR3 regions were amplified. Researchers ran a first-round RT-PCR on the TCR CDR3 using the HTBI primer set. TCRdb reprocessed the multiplex PCR reads with MiXCR, giving one entry per CDR3 protein. The sample includes 550,000 to 800,000 distinct CDR3 sequences, 16% of them seen just once. Sequencing was carried out using blood. These receptors all come from a man aged 18 to 30 with Graves' hyperthyroidism.

The chain combines TRBV7-9 with TRBJ1-5; D is possibly TRBD1 (5 bases). Germline assignment: CDR1 SEHNR and CDR2 FQNEAQ (reference sequence). The CDR3 is 15 amino acids. The ends were cut back, 5 bases at V and 4 bases at J, with 15 bases in the middle. CDR3 sequence (DNA): TGTGCCAGCAGCCGGGACGGGCTCTGGAATCAGCCCCAGCATTTT. The encoded protein is CASSRDGLWNQPQHF.

The chain carries TRBV7-8 and TRBJ2-7; 8 nucleotides match TRBD2. After removal of 5 bases from V and 2 bases from J, the junction contained 8 bases not matched to a gene. The CDR3 length is 15 residues. Germline CDR1 SGHVS, CDR2 FQNEAQ. CDR3 nucleotide sequence: TGTGCCAGCAGCCAGCAAGCGGGAGACCCCTACGAGCAGTACTTC. This translates into CASSQQAGDPYEQYF.

The sample holds a few counts of this clonotype. This rearrangement joins TRBV18 to TRBJ1-2, with 9 positions matching TRBD1. V was clipped by 0 bases and J by 8 bases; unmatched bases: 4. Germline values: CDR1 KGHSH, CDR2 LQKENI. CDR3 length: 14 residues. This CDR3 reads CASSPPGQGPGYTF. As DNA, the CDR3 is TGTGCCAGCTCACCACCAGGACAGGGGCCGGGCTACACCTTC.

This clonotype was counted between two and nine times. This sequence joins TRBV28 and TRBJ2-2; 10 bases are a match to TRBD1. Germline lookup yields CDR1 MDHEN and CDR2 SYDVKM. Trimming cost V 6 bases and J 5 bases; bases outside gene matches: 6. The CDR3 runs 15 residues. The CDR3 here is CASSETGGGTGELFF. Here the CDR3 DNA reads TGTGCCAGCAGCGAGACAGGGGGCGGGACCGGGGAGCTGTTTTTT.

This clonotype was found many times. This chain uses TRBV5-4 with TRBJ2-3; 12 bases are shared with TRBD2. With 3 bases clipped from V and 4 bases from J, the junction kept 6 bases outside the gene matches. The germline CDR1 and CDR2 sequences are SGHNT and YYREEE (reference sequence). This CDR3 is built from 16 residues. CDR3 sequence: CASSSGLAGRADTQYF. The CDR3 DNA is TGTGCCAGCAGCTCTGGACTAGCGGGAAGGGCAGATACGCAGTATTTT.

This clonotype has at least ten counts. The CDR3 region has the DNA TGTGCCAGCAGCTGGACTAGGGACAATGAGCAGTTCTTC. This encodes CASSWTRDNEQFF. V usage is TRBV2 and J usage is TRBJ2-1, with 7 bases lining up with TRBD2. Unmatched junction bases numbered 4, after V lost 6 bases and J lost 5 bases. Germline loops: CDR1 SNHLY, CDR2 FYNNEI. The CDR3 consists of 13 residues.

This clonotype came up a few times. The chain links TRBV14 to TRBJ2-7, with 9 bases lining up with TRBD1. With 4 bases clipped from V and 6 bases from J, the junction kept 10 bases outside the gene matches. CDR3 length: 15 residues. Germline V lookup: CDR1 SGHDN, CDR2 FVKESK. CDR3 region: CASSRQQGALGEQYF. The CDR3 nucleotides are TGTGCCAGCAGCCGACAACAGGGGGCACTTGGCGAGCAGTACTTC.